This T cell receptor (beta chain) was recovered during a study of type 1 and type 2 diabetes patients. For the study at large: Participants included type 1 and type 2 diabetes patients plus nondiabetic controls.

The CDR3 length is 14 residues. CDR1 is GTSNPN and CDR2 is SVGIG in the germline V gene (reference sequence). V lost 5 bases, J lost 8 bases, and 19 bases lay in between. This clonotype was observed a few times. The PCR template was genomic DNA. Amplification of the beta chain CDR3 used 30 forward and 13 reverse multiplex primers. TCRdb re-called the multiplex PCR reads through MiXCR, storing one row per CDR3 protein. The table includes about 250,000 distinct CDR3 sequences, around 50% detected once. V usage is TRBV30 and J usage is TRBJ2-1, with D possibly TRBD2 on 5 matching bases. The TCR sequence derives from a young man with type 2 diabetes. The sample consisted of peripheral blood mononuclear cells (PBMCs). CDR3 residues: CAWGTPVARDEQFF. The CDR3 DNA reads TGTGCCTGGGGAACGCCCGTAGCGCGCGATGAGCAGTTCTTC.